A single sample gave rise to the 6 T cell receptor beta chains below, sequenced in a study of cytomegalovirus exposure and HLA in healthy donors. The PCR used 60 Vbeta and 13 Jbeta primers. Clones were sequenced by immunoSEQ multiplex PCR, and TCRdb holds only the in-frame ones, with some missing. The table has fewer than 80,000 clones, 74% seen once. The sequenced material came from PBMCs. The receptors were sampled from a woman between 55 and 75 years old in good health and CMV-seropositive.

This clone appeared a single time. V usage is TRBV7-8 and J usage is TRBJ1-1; tentatively, D is TRBD1 (5 bases). The CDR3 is 15 residues long. V lost 5 bases, J lost 1 base, and 14 bases lay in between. CDR1 and CDR2 (germline): SGHVS, FQNEAQ. The CDR3 spells CASSPYSRENTEAFF. Here the CDR3 DNA reads TGTGCCAGCAGCCCCTACAGCAGGGAGAACACTGAAGCTTTCTTT.

The sample holds a few counts of this clone. J is TRBJ1-4 and V is TRBV6-5; weak D call: TRBD1 (6 bases). Germline CDR1 MNHEY, CDR2 SVGAGI. The V end was cut by 6 bases, the J end by 10 bases, with 15 bases between. This CDR3 comprises 13 residues. The CDR3 is CASSPTGGVKLFF. CDR3 nucleotides: TGTGCCAGCAGCCCCACGGGGGGCGTAAAACTGTTTTTT.

The chain combines TRBV5-6 with TRBJ2-5, with D possibly being TRBD2 (6 bases). CDR3 length: 15 residues. Looked up from germline, CDR1 is SGHDT and CDR2 is YYEEEE. The V end was cut by 0 bases, the J end by 5 bases, with 14 bases between. Here the CDR3 DNA reads TGTGCCAGCAGCTTGGATGGACGGGGGTCGGAGACCCAGTACTTC. Translation: CASSLDGRGSETQYF.

This clone was detected only a few times. The chain couples TRBV18 to TRBJ1-5, with D possibly matching TRBD1 (6 bases). The CDR3 covers 16 residues. The V end lost 2 bases, the J end lost 5 bases, and 16 bases lay between the germline ends. The V gene's germline CDR1 is KGHSH and CDR2 LQKENI. The CDR3: CASSPTTGNKDQPQHF. CDR3 sequence (DNA): TGTGCCAGCTCACCAACTACAGGGAACAAAGATCAGCCCCAGCATTTT.

The V and J genes are TRBV19 and TRBJ2-7, with TRBD1 matching over 10 bases. V was clipped by 5 bases and J by 4 bases; unmatched bases: 5. Germline loops: CDR1 LNHDA, CDR2 SQIVND (reference sequence). The CDR3 has 14 amino acids. The CDR3 DNA follows: TGTGCCAGTAGTTTTCCGGGACAGGGGTACGAGCAGTACTTC. Its protein product is CASSFPGQGYEQYF.

The J gene is TRBJ1-5, the V gene TRBV6-1; D possibly corresponds to TRBD1 (5 bases). The V end lost 7 bases, the J end lost 6 bases, and 16 bases lay between the germline ends. The CDR3 sequence is 14 residues long. Germline CDR1 reads MNHNS; CDR2 reads SASEGT. The CDR3: CASIRAREGQPQHF. CDR3 DNA: TGTGCCAGCATCAGAGCCAGGGAAGGTCAGCCCCAGCATTTT.